These 24 T cell receptor beta chains originate from one sample sequenced in a study of shared clonotypes between healthy human individuals. Assay: immunoSEQ multiplex PCR; the TCRdb copy retains only in-frame clones and omits some. The sample records about 690,000 clones, roughly 87% being singletons. The specimen was memory CD8+ T cells from PBMCs. Subset in this sample: CD45RO+ cells pooled with CCR7-negative TemRA cells. All receptors derive from a man between 18 and 35 years old in good health. Some clones in this sample may be carry-over from other donors' samples.

This chain joins TRBV18 and TRBJ1-3; D perhaps matches TRBD1 (5 bases). Germline V CDR1 and CDR2: KGHSH, LQKENI. The length of the CDR3 is 16 residues. V gave up 3 bases and J gave up 2 bases, with 14 bases separating them. The CDR3 is CASSPRLEGPGNTIYF. For the CDR3, the DNA is TGTGCCAGCTCACCCCGTCTCGAGGGGCCTGGAAACACCATATATTTT.

This sequence joins TRBV27 and TRBJ2-7; 9 bases agree with TRBD1. Germline V gene lookup returns CDR1 MNHEY and CDR2 SMNVEV (reference sequence). This CDR3 has 15 residues. Trimming took 5 bases from V and 3 from J; bases not matched to a gene: 8. The CDR3 bases are TGTGCCAGCAGTCGAACCGGGACAGGGTTCTACGAGCAGTACTTC. It specifies CASSRTGTGFYEQYF.

Of note for this clone: A read error may be the cause here, since a much bigger clone is one base away. This sequence joins TRBV28 and TRBJ2-5; D not certain. The DNA matches TRBJ2-7 better at its end, which makes the J call doubtful. The CDR3 is made up of 11 amino acids. Per germline, CDR1 MDHEN and CDR2 SYDVKM. For the CDR3, the DNA is TGTGCCAGCAGTTTCTCCTACGAGCAGTACTTC. Protein: CASSFSYEQYF.

J is TRBJ2-5 and V is TRBV9; D remains unclear. CDR1 and CDR2 (germline): SGDLS, YYNGEE. Trimming left V 0 bases short and J 2 bases short, with 8 bases between. The CDR3 extends over 14 amino acids. CDR3 residues: CASSVEASQETQYF. The DNA of the CDR3 is TGTGCCAGCAGCGTAGAGGCCAGTCAAGAGACCCAGTACTTC.

This sequence joins TRBV6-5 and TRBJ1-4, with TRBD1 as a possible D gene (5 bases). The germline gives CDR1 MNHEY, CDR2 SVGAGI. CDR3 length: 16 amino acids. V dropped 0 bases and J dropped 8 bases, with 16 bases sitting between them. The CDR3, as DNA: TGTGCCAGCAGTTACTCGAGCACAGGCGGCAGAGAAAAACTGTTTTTT. Translating it yields CASSYSSTGGREKLFF.

This CDR3 reads CASSQELRGADSYEQYF. CDR3 nucleotides: TGTGCCAGCAGCCAAGAACTACGCGGGGCCGACTCCTACGAGCAGTACTTC. The genes are TRBV14 and TRBJ2-7; the D gene is possibly TRBD2 (6 bases). V lost 0 bases and J 0 bases, leaving 15 bases between the germline ends. The CDR3 covers 17 residues. Germline lookup yields CDR1 SGHDN and CDR2 FVKESK.

The CDR3 spells CASSWGSLYEQYF. DNA for the CDR3: TGCGCCAGCAGCTGGGGCAGCCTCTACGAGCAGTACTTC. The gene calls are TRBV5-1 and TRBJ2-7, with a possible D match to TRBD1 (5 bases). V lost 3 bases and J lost 3, with 10 bases in between. The CDR3 covers 13 residues. Germline CDR1 and CDR2: SGHRS and YFSETQ.

This chain links TRBV28 with TRBJ2-4; TRBD2 agrees at 8 bases. J lost 15 bases, V lost 3 bases, and 7 bases had no gene match. Germline V gene data show CDR1 as MDHEN and CDR2 as SYDVKM. The CDR3 covers 12 residues. The CDR3 DNA is TGTGCCAGCAGTTTCGGGGGGGTCCCGGGGTACTTC. Translated, it gives CASSFGGVPGYF.

The rearrangement links TRBV15 to TRBJ2-7; D is ambiguous. The V end lost 1 base, the J end lost 2 bases, and 9 bases lay between the germline ends. This CDR3 is built from 14 residues. Germline V lookup: CDR1 LNHNV, CDR2 YYDKDF (reference sequence). CDR3 nucleotides: TGTGCCACCAGCAGAGTGGGGATCCCCTACGAGCAGTACTTC. Translating gives CATSRVGIPYEQYF.

The rearrangement links TRBV2 to TRBJ2-3; unclear D gene. The CDR3 runs to 15 residues. Trimming shortened V by 5 bases and J by 5 bases, and 17 bases separated the two germline ends. The germline V gene encodes CDR1 SNHLY and CDR2 FYNNEI. For the CDR3, the DNA is TGTGCCAGCAGTCAACTAAGATCCTTAGGAGATACGCAGTATTTT. Translated, it gives CASSQLRSLGDTQYF.

CDR3 nucleotides: TGTGCCAGCAGCCACTCTGGTGGCGAGCAGTTCTTC. This gives the protein CASSHSGGEQFF. The chain has TRBV9 and TRBJ2-1; the D is unclear. Germline V gene sequence: CDR1 SGDLS, CDR2 YYNGEE. The length of the CDR3 is 12 residues. Deletions cut 4 bases from V and 10 bases from J, with 12 bases between.

The rearrangement uses TRBV4-1 and TRBJ2-2, with a possible D match to TRBD1 (6 bases). CDR1 and CDR2 (germline): MGHRA, YSYEKL. With 2 bases removed from V and 4 bases from J, the gap between germline ends came to 8 bases. The CDR3 totals 14 residues. Written as DNA, the CDR3 is TGCGCCAGCAGCCAAATACAGGGCACCGGGGAGCTGTTTTTT. Translated: CASSQIQGTGELFF.

This clone was detected once. The chain combines TRBV6-5 with TRBJ1-2; D is undetermined. The CDR3 spans 16 residues. Germline V gives CDR1 MNHEY, CDR2 SVGAGI. The V end was cut by 0 bases, the J end by 1 base, with 12 bases between. CDR3 amino acids: CASSYSPPIFNYGYTF. CDR3 DNA sequence: TGTGCCAGCAGTTACTCCCCTCCGATATTTAACTATGGCTACACCTTC.

Note on this clone: A far larger clone is only one base removed, so a read error is likely. V usage is TRBV6-1 and J usage is TRBJ2-2; 12 positions match TRBD2. Germline V gene sequence: CDR1 MNHNS, CDR2 SASEGT. V was pared by 4 bases and J by 3 bases, with 0 bases of the junction left unmatched. This CDR3 is built from 15 residues. CDR3 nucleotides: TGTGCCAGCAGTGGACTAGCGGGAGACACCGGGGAGCTGTTTTTT. This encodes CASSGLAGDTGELFF.

CDR3 in DNA: TGTGCCAGCAGCGTAGCTCAGGGAGTAACTAATGAAAAACTGTTTTTT. It codes for CASSVAQGVTNEKLFF. This chain connects TRBV9 to TRBJ1-4; D is perhaps TRBD1 (5 bases). This CDR3 region has 16 residues. Germline assignment: CDR1 SGDLS and CDR2 YYNGEE. Trimming removed 0 bases at V and 1 base at J, with 10 bases between.

The J gene is TRBJ2-1, the V gene TRBV19; 7 bases are a match to TRBD2. This CDR3 region has 14 residues. Germline CDR1 LNHDA, CDR2 SQIVND (reference sequence). J was trimmed by 10 bases and V by 0 bases; bases with no gene match: 6. The DNA of the CDR3 is TGTGCCAGTAGTATAGATCGACTAGCAGGCGAGCAGTTCTTC. Its translation: CASSIDRLAGEQFF.

The gene calls are TRBV27 and TRBJ2-5; D unresolved. Trimming removed 5 bases from V and 0 bases from J, with 10 bases in between. The CDR3 loop spans 14 amino acids. CDR1 and CDR2 from the germline V gene are MNHEY and SMNVEV (reference sequence). The CDR3 region has the DNA TGTGCCAGCAGTCCCGCATGGTACCAAGAGACCCAGTACTTC. It encodes CASSPAWYQETQYF.

The V call is TRBV4-1, the J call TRBJ2-7; TRBD1 matches at 8 bases. J gave up 5 bases and V 2 bases, and 8 bases lay outside the gene matches. The CDR3 length is 15 residues. The germline CDR1 and CDR2 sequences are MGHRA and YSYEKL. DNA of the CDR3: TGCGCCAGCAGCCAAATAGGACAGGGTATCGACGAGCAGTACTTC. Residues: CASSQIGQGIDEQYF.

The chain employs TRBV5-1 and TRBJ1-2; 12 positions match TRBD1. The germline V gene has CDR1 SGHRS and CDR2 YFSETQ. Trimming removed 5 bases from V and 7 bases from J; junction bases left unmatched: 6. The CDR3 runs to 14 residues. The DNA for the CDR3 is TGCGCCAGCAGTCAGATGGGACAGGGGGCTGGCTACACCTTC. Encoded protein: CASSQMGQGAGYTF.

The chain employs TRBV28 and TRBJ2-2; 11 bases match TRBD1. There are 16 residues in the CDR3. V shed 6 bases, J shed 4 bases, and the junction held 7 bases outside the gene matches. The V gene's germline CDR1 is MDHEN and CDR2 SYDVKM. CDR3 nucleotide sequence: TGTGCCAGCAGGGCCATCGGGACAGGGGGCACCGGGGAGCTGTTTTTT. This translates into CASRAIGTGGTGELFF.

The sample holds one count of this clone. DNA of the CDR3: TGCGCCAGCACCCCCGGACGTGAGCAGTTCTTC. It yields the protein CASTPGREQFF. The V gene is TRBV23-1, the J gene TRBJ2-1; D is undetermined. TRBV23-1 is an ORF for which the function is uncertain. With 7 bases removed from V and 9 bases from J, the gap between germline ends came to 10 bases. The CDR3 has 11 residues.

As DNA, the CDR3 is TGCAGCGTTACTAGCGGGCACGAGCAGTACTTC. It specifies CSVTSGHEQYF. The chain couples TRBV29-1 to TRBJ2-7; 9 nucleotides align to TRBD2. The V segment lost 5 bases and the J segment 5 bases; nucleotides outside the gene matches: 1. The CDR3 runs to 11 residues. CDR1 is SQVTM and CDR2 is ANQGSEA in the germline V gene.

The rearrangement uses TRBV7-8 and TRBJ1-4; D is perhaps TRBD1 (6 bases). Per the germline V gene, CDR1 is SGHVS and CDR2 is FQNEAQ. V lost 5 bases and J 7 bases, leaving 14 bases between the germline ends. This CDR3 is built from 14 residues. As DNA, the CDR3 is TGTGCCAGCAGCGTCCGGGACATAGGTGAAAAACTGTTTTTT. Translated, it gives CASSVRDIGEKLFF.

Details on this clone: Other DNA sequences in this sample translate to the same CDR3. The chain joins TRBV30 to TRBJ2-7; D remains unclear. Trimming cost V 0 bases and J 1 base, with 4 bases left between them. CDR3 size: 12 residues. CDR1 is GTSNPN and CDR2 is SVGIG in the germline V gene (reference sequence). The CDR3 nucleotides are TGTGCCTGGAGTGTAGTATCCTACGAGCAGTACTTC. It codes for CAWSVVSYEQYF.